This passage covers 23 T cell receptor beta chains from one sample sequenced in a study of blood T cells in healthy people across ages. Next came a second PCR, run for about 7 to 12 cycles, which used a sample-barcoded 5' primer along with a J-beta primer mix. TCRdb passed the 5' RACE reads through MiXCR, listing each CDR3 protein once. The sample has 660,000 or so distinct CDR3 sequences, roughly 50% seen once. Source material: blood. Receptor source: a man in his sixties in good health.

This sequence joins TRBV11-2 and TRBJ2-1; TRBD2 matches at 13 bases. Germline lookup yields CDR1 SGHAT and CDR2 FQNNGV. The CDR3 runs 18 residues. V dropped 2 bases and J dropped 2; count of bases not matched to a gene: 6. The CDR3 bases are TGTGCCAGCAGCTTACCCGGACTAGCGGGGGCCCCCTACAATGAGCAGTTCTTC. It yields the protein CASSLPGLAGAPYNEQFF.

This clonotype was found a few times. This chain links TRBV7-9 with TRBJ2-4, with TRBD1 identical over 8 bases. V dropped 3 bases and J dropped 2; count of bases not matched to a gene: 3. The CDR3 runs 15 residues. Germline CDR1 and CDR2: SEHNR and FQNEAQ (reference sequence). In DNA, the CDR3 is TGTGCCAGCAGCTTTTACAGGGGGACCAAAAACATTCAGTACTTC. Protein: CASSFYRGTKNIQYF. The full variable domain, in which reference TRBV7-9 and TRBJ2-4 provide the parts outside the CDR3, is DTGVSQNPRHKITKRGQNVTFRCDPISEHNRLYWYRQTLGQGPEFLTYFQNEAQLEKSRLLSDRFSAERPKGSFSTLEIQRTEQGDSAMYLCASSFYRGTKNIQYFGAGTRLSVL.

The CDR3 region has the DNA TGCGCCAGCGAAGTCGACAGTTCCTACAATGAGCAGTACTTC. This encodes CASEVDSSYNEQYF. The rearrangement uses TRBV5-1 and TRBJ2-1; D possibly corresponds to TRBD1 (5 bases). The end of the DNA is better explained by TRBJ2-7, so the J call may be wrong. Per the germline V gene, CDR1 is SGHRS and CDR2 is YFSETQ. This CDR3 is built from 14 residues.

This clonotype occurred once. The CDR3 here is CATILSGAGFNEQFF. The CDR3 DNA is TGTGCCACCATCCTCAGCGGGGCAGGGTTCAATGAGCAGTTCTTC. This rearrangement joins TRBV12-3 or TRBV12-4 to TRBJ2-1; 7 nucleotides line up with TRBD2. Germline trimming cut 10 bases from V and 6 bases from J; bases unmatched to any gene: 15. CDR3 length: 15 amino acids.

CDR3 bases: TGCAGTGCTAGGTTTAAGGCTAGCGGGGCGGTCTACAATGAGCAGTTCTTC. This encodes CSARFKASGAVYNEQFF. This chain uses TRBV20-1 with TRBJ2-1; TRBD2 agrees at 9 bases. Germline V gene data show CDR1 as DFQATT and CDR2 as SNEGSKA (reference sequence). The CDR3 sequence is 17 residues long. The V and J ends lost 3 bases and 3 bases, in that order; junction bases with no gene match: 12.

The chain links TRBV11-3 to TRBJ2-4, with 9 bases that match TRBD1. The J call may not be correct, given that the DNA end is closer to TRBJ2-7. The CDR3 is made up of 17 amino acids. Per germline, CDR1 SGHNT and CDR2 YENEEA. The CDR3 DNA sequence: TGTGCCAGCAGCCCCCCCTCAGGGGGACAGGGAGACTACGAGCAGTACTTC. This codes for CASSPPSGGQGDYEQYF.

The chain combines TRBV18 with TRBJ2-3; D perhaps matches TRBD1 (6 bases). From germline, CDR1 is KGHSH and CDR2 LQKENI. The CDR3 covers 15 residues. V dropped 0 bases and J dropped 6 bases, with 13 bases sitting between them. CDR3 bases: TGTGCCAGCTCACCACCTTCCCAGAGGGGGGATACGCAGTATTTT. Its protein product is CASSPPSQRGDTQYF.

This clonotype was recorded a few times. This chain joins TRBV20-1 and TRBJ2-7; maybe TRBD1 (5 bases). The germline CDR1 and CDR2 sequences are DFQATT and SNEGSKA (reference sequence). CDR3 length: 12 residues. The V end was cut by 6 bases, the J end by 2 bases, with 11 bases between. CDR3 bases: TGCAGTGCGGGTAGGGGTACCTACGAGCAGTACTTC. Protein sequence: CSAGRGTYEQYF.

This chain joins TRBV7-9 and TRBJ1-2; 7 bases agree with TRBD1. V shed 8 bases, J shed 8 bases, and the junction held 11 bases outside the gene matches. The CDR3 contains 13 residues. Germline V CDR1 and CDR2: SEHNR, FQNEAQ (reference sequence). CDR3 sequence: CASVPQGPGGYTF. The CDR3 region has the DNA TGTGCCAGCGTACCACAGGGGCCGGGAGGCTACACCTTC.

The chain joins TRBV3-1 to TRBJ1-1; 9 bases line up with TRBD1. CDR3 length: 14 residues. The germline CDR1 and CDR2 sequences are LGHDT and YNNKEL (reference sequence). Trimming at V came to 2 bases and at J to 8 bases, leaving 6 bases not matched to a gene. CDR3 DNA sequence: TGTGCCAGCAGCCAATACGGACAGGGGTGGGAAGCTTTCTTT. This sequence encodes CASSQYGQGWEAFF.

Points on this clonotype: Germline and junction disagree at one end, which may indicate a read error. The J gene is TRBJ2-5, the V gene TRBV18; the D is unclear. Germline V lookup: CDR1 KGHSH, CDR2 LQKENI. The CDR3 extends over 13 amino acids. CDR3 DNA: TGTGCCAGCTCACCGCCCGTCCAAGAGACCCGGTACTTC. Translating gives CASSPPVQETRYF.

V gene TRBV20-1 combines with J gene TRBJ1-4, with TRBD1 matching over 7 bases. Germline CDR1 reads DFQATT; CDR2 reads SNEGSKA (reference sequence). This CDR3 is 15 amino acids long. V was clipped by 0 bases and J by 6 bases; unmatched bases: 7. The CDR3 bases are TGCAGTGCTAGAGATCCCTCGACAGGGTATGAAAAACTGTTTTTT. This translates into CSARDPSTGYEKLFF.

This clonotype was observed a few times. The chain joins TRBV27 to TRBJ2-7, with 7 bases matching TRBD1. The last part of the DNA fits TRBJ2-5 better; the J call may be wrong. Germline V lookup: CDR1 MNHEY, CDR2 SMNVEV (reference sequence). This CDR3 contains 12 residues. The CDR3 spells CASKGAAETQYF. The CDR3, as DNA: TGTGCCAGCAAGGGGGCCGCGGAGACCCAGTACTTC.

This rearrangement joins TRBV11-2 to TRBJ1-2, with 7 bases aligning to TRBD1. V was clipped by 5 bases and J by 5 bases; unmatched bases: 14. CDR1 is SGHAT and CDR2 is FQNNGV in the germline V gene. The CDR3 has 16 amino acids. The CDR3 bases are TGTGCCAGCAGCGTACCGGGACAGCGACCCCTTTATGGCTACACCTTC. Amino acids: CASSVPGQRPLYGYTF. Based on the CDR3 plus reference TRBV11-2 and TRBJ1-2, the full variable domain is EAGVAQSPRYKIIEKRQSVAFWCNPISGHATLYWYQQILGQGPKLLIQFQNNGVVDDSQLPKDRFSAERLKGVDSTLKIQPAKLEDSAVYLCASSVPGQRPLYGYTFGSGTRLTVV.

This chain joins TRBV5-1 and TRBJ2-5, with 10 bases aligning to TRBD1. Germline V CDR1 and CDR2: SGHRS, YFSETQ. Trimming at V came to 6 bases and at J to 1 base, leaving 6 bases not matched to a gene. CDR3 size: 15 residues. In nucleotides, the CDR3 is TGCGCCAGCAACGACCGGGACAGGGGCCAAGAGACCCAGTACTTC. Translation: CASNDRDRGQETQYF.

The chain uses TRBV27 and TRBJ2-4; D is possibly TRBD2 (7 bases). V gave up 6 bases and J gave up 6 bases, with 12 bases separating them. Germline assignment: CDR1 MNHEY and CDR2 SMNVEV (reference sequence). The CDR3 contains 13 residues. The CDR3 region is CASRRGPGNIQYF. CDR3 nucleotide sequence: TGTGCCAGCAGGCGGGGGCCGGGAAACATTCAGTACTTC.

The gene calls are TRBV2 and TRBJ2-1, with D tentatively TRBD2 (5 bases). The CDR3 consists of 14 residues. V was cut by 3 bases and J by 9 bases, with 15 bases left in between. Germline CDR1 reads SNHLY; CDR2 reads FYNNEI. As DNA, the CDR3 is TGTGCCAGCAGTGACCCACCGGACTCGCGTGAGCAGTTCTTC. This sequence encodes CASSDPPDSREQFF.

This clonotype was counted between two and nine times. CDR3 protein: CASSVGRETYGANVLTF. The CDR3 DNA reads as TGTGCCAGCAGCGTGGGCAGGGAAACGTACGGGGCCAACGTCCTGACTTTC. V and J are TRBV7-9 and TRBJ2-6, with a weak D call TRBD1 (5 bases). The CDR3 contains 17 residues. V lost 5 bases to trimming and J lost 4 bases, with 18 bases between them. CDR1 is SEHNR, CDR2 FQNEAQ, per germline (reference sequence).

This chain links TRBV12-3 or TRBV12-4 with TRBJ2-3, with 9 bases fitting TRBD2. Germline trimming cut 7 bases from V and 14 bases from J; bases unmatched to any gene: 13. The CDR3 extends over 13 amino acids. This CDR3 is CASTQSSSGERYF. As DNA, the CDR3 is TGTGCCAGCACCCAAAGTTCTAGCGGGGAACGGTATTTT.

V is TRBV20-1 and J is TRBJ2-1, with 9 bases lining up with TRBD1. CDR3 length: 15 residues. Germline V CDR1 and CDR2: DFQATT, SNEGSKA (reference sequence). The V segment lost 5 bases and the J segment 5 bases; nucleotides outside the gene matches: 10. This chain's CDR3 is CSARKGQGGHNEQFF. The DNA of the CDR3 is TGCAGTGCTCGAAAGGGACAGGGAGGACACAATGAGCAGTTCTTC.

The sample holds a few counts of this clonotype. The chain recombines TRBV7-2 with TRBJ2-1; 15 nucleotides match TRBD2. Germline V gene sequence: CDR1 SGHTA, CDR2 FQGNSA. The CDR3 spans 20 residues. V shed 5 bases, J shed 1 base, and the junction held 12 bases outside the gene matches. The CDR3 protein is CASSPTPGLAGGGSYNEQFF. DNA of the CDR3: TGTGCCAGCAGCCCCACACCGGGACTAGCGGGGGGAGGATCCTACAATGAGCAGTTCTTC.

The table lists this clonotype with a few counts. This chain links TRBV20-1 with TRBJ1-6; possibly TRBD1 for D (6 bases). In germline, CDR1 is DFQATT, CDR2 SNEGSKA (reference sequence). The germline V and J ends were trimmed by 3 bases and 7 bases, with 10 bases remaining between them. The CDR3 length is 13 residues. This CDR3 reads CSARGRGNSPLHF. The CDR3 coding sequence is TGCAGTGCTAGGGGCAGGGGAAATTCACCCCTCCACTTT.

The V and J genes are TRBV20-1 and TRBJ1-2; D remains unclear. V was shortened by 3 bases and J by 2 bases, with 10 bases between the two germline ends. Germline assignment: CDR1 DFQATT and CDR2 SNEGSKA (reference sequence). The CDR3 spans 13 residues. CDR3 sequence: CSARWQENYGYTF. CDR3 nucleotide sequence: TGCAGTGCTAGGTGGCAGGAGAACTATGGCTACACCTTC.